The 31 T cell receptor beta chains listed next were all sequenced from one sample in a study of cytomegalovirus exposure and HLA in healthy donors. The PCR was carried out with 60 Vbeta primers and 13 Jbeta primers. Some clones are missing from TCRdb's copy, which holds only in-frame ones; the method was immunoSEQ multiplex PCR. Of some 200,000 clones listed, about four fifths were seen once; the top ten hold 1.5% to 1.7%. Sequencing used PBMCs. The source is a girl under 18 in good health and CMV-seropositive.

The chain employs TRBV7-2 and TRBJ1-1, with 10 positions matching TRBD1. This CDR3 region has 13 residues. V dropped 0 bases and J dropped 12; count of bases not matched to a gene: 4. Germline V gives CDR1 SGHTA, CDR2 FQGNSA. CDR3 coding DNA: TGTGCCAGCAGCTTAGCGACAGGGGGCGAGACTTTCTTT. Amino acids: CASSLATGGETFF.

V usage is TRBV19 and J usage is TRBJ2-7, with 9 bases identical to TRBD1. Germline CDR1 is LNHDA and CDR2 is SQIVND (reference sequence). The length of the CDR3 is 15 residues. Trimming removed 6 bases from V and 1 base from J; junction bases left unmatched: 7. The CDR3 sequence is CASRQQQGASYEQYF. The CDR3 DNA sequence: TGTGCCAGTAGACAGCAACAGGGGGCTTCCTACGAGCAGTACTTC.

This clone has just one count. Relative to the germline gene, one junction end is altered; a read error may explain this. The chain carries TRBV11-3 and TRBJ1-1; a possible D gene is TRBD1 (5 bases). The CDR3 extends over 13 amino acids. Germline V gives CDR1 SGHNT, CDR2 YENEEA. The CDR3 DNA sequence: TGTGCCAGCGGCTTAGGGTTGGAGGGGGAAGCTTTCTTT. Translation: CASGLGLEGEAFF.

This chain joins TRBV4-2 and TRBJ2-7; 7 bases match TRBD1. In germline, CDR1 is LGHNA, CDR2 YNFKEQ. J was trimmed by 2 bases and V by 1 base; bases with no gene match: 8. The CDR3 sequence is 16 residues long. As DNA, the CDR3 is TGTGCCAGCAGCCAAGCCGCCGGGACAGTAGCCTACGAGCAGTACTTC. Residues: CASSQAAGTVAYEQYF.

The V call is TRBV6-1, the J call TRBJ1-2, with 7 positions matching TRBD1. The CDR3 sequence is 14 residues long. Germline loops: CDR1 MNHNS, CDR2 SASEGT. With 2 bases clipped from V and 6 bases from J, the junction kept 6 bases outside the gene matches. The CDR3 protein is CASSERGPGDGYTF. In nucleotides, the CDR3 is TGTGCCAGCAGTGAAAGGGGGCCAGGCGATGGCTACACCTTC.

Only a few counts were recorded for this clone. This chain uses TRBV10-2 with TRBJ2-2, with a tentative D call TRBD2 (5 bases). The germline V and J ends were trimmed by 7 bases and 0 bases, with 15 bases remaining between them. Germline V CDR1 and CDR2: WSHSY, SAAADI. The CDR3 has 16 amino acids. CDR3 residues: CASNQEEVSNTGELFF. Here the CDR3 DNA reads TGCGCCAGCAACCAAGAGGAGGTTTCGAACACCGGGGAGCTGTTTTTT.

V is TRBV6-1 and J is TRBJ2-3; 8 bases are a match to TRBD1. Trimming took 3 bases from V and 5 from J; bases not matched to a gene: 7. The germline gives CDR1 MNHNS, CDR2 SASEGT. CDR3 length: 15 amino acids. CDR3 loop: CASSDRDRWEDTQYF. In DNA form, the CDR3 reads TGTGCCAGCAGTGATCGGGACAGGTGGGAAGATACGCAGTATTTT.

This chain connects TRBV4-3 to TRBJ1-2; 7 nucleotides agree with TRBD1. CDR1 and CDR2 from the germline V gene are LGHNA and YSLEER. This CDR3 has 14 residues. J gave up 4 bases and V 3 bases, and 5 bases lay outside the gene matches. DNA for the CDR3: TGCGCCAGCAGCCACGGGGACAGTACCTATGGCTACACCTTC. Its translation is CASSHGDSTYGYTF.

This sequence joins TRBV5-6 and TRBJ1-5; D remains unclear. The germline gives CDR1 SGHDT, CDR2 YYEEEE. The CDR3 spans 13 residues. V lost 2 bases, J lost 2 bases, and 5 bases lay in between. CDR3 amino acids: CASSFGGNQPQHF. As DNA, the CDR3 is TGTGCCAGCAGCTTCGGGGGCAATCAGCCCCAGCATTTT.

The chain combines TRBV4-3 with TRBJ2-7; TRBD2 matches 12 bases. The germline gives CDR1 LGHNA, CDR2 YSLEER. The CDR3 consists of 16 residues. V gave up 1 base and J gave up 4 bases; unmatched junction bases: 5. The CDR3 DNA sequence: TGCGCCAGCAGCCAAGGGCGGACTAGCGGGATTTACGAGCAGTACTTC. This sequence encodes CASSQGRTSGIYEQYF.

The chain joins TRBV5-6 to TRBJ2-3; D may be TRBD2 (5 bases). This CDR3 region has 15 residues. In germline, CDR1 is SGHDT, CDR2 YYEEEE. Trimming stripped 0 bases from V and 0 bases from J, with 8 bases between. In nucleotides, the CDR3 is TGTGCCAGCAGCTTGGTTACGGGGAGCACAGATACGCAGTATTTT. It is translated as CASSLVTGSTDTQYF.

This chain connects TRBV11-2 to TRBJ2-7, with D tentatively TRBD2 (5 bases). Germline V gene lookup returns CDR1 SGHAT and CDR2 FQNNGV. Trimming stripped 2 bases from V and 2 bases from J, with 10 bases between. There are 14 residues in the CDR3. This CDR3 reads CASSLTGIPYEQYF. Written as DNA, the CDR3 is TGTGCCAGCAGCTTAACCGGGATTCCCTACGAGCAGTACTTC. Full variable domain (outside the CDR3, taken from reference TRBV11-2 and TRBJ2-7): EAGVAQSPRYKIIEKRQSVAFWCNPISGHATLYWYQQILGQGPKLLIQFQNNGVVDDSQLPKDRFSAERLKGVDSTLKIQPAKLEDSAVYLCASSLTGIPYEQYFGPGTRLTVT.

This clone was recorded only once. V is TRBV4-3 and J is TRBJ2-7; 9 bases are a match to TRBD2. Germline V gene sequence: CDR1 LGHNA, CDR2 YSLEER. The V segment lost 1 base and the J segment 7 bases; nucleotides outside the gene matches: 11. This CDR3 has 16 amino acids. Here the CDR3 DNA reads TGCGCCAGCAGCCAAGCAGGAGGCGGGGGGGCACGGGAGCAGTACTTC. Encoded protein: CASSQAGGGGAREQYF.

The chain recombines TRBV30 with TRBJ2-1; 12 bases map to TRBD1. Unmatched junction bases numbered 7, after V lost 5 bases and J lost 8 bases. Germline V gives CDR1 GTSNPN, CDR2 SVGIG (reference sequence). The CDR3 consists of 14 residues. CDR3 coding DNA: TGTGCCTGGGAACCGGGACAGGGGGCCCATGAGCAGTTCTTC. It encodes CAWEPGQGAHEQFF.

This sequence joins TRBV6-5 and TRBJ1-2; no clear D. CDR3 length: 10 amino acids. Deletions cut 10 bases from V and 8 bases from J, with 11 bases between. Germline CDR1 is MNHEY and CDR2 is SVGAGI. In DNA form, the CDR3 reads TGTGCCACCGGCGGGGTGGGCTACACCTTC. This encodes CATGGVGYTF.

The CDR3 DNA reads TGTGCCAGTAGTTTACTAGCGGGGGCCTACGAGCAGTACTTC. It encodes CASSLLAGAYEQYF. The gene calls are TRBV19 and TRBJ2-7, with 11 bases lining up with TRBD2. CDR3 size: 14 residues. V shed 5 bases and J 2 bases; nucleotides not matched to a gene: 2. Germline V gene data show CDR1 as LNHDA and CDR2 as SQIVND (reference sequence).

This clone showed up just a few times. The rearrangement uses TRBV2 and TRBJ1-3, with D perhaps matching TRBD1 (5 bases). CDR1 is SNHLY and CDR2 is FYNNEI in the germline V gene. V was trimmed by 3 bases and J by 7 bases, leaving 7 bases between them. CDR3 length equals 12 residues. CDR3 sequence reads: CASSEGGNTIYF. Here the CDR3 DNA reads TGTGCCAGCAGTGAGGGGGGGAACACCATATATTTT.

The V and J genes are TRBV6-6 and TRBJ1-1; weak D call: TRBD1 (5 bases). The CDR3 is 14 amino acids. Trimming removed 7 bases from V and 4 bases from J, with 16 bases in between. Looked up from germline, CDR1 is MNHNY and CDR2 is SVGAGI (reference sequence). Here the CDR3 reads CASNPGAGGTEAFF. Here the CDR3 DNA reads TGTGCCAGCAACCCCGGGGCGGGAGGCACTGAAGCTTTCTTT.

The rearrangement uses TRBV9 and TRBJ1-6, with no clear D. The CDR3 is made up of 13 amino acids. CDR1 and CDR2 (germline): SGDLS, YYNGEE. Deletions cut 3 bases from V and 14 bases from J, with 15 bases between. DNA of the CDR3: TGTGCCAGCAGCGACTCCCCTGAGGGCACCCTCCACTTT. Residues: CASSDSPEGTLHF.

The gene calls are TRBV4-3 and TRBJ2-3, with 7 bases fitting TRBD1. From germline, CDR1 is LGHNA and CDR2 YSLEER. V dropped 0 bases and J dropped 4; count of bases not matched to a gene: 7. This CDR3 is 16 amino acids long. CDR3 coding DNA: TGCGCCAGCAGCCAAGATTCACAGGGGAGCGCAGATACGCAGTATTTT. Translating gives CASSQDSQGSADTQYF.

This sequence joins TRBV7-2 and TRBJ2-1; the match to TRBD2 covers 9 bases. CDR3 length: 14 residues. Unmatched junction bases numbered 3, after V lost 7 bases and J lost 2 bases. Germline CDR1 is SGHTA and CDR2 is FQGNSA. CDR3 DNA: TGTGCCAGCAAAGCGGGGGGCACCTACAATGAGCAGTTCTTC. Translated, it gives CASKAGGTYNEQFF.

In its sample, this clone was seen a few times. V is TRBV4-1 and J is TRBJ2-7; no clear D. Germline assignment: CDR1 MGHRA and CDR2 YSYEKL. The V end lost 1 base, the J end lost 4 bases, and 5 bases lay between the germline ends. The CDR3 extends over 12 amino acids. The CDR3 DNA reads TGCGCCAGCAGCCAAGTAGATTACGAGCAGTACTTC. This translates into CASSQVDYEQYF.

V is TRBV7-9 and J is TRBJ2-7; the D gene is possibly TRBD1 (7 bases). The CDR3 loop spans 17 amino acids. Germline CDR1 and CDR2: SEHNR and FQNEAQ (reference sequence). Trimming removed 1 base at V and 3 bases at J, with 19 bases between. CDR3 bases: TGTGCCAGCAGCTTAGAGGGGGGACAGACATTTAACTACGAGCAGTACTTC. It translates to CASSLEGGQTFNYEQYF.

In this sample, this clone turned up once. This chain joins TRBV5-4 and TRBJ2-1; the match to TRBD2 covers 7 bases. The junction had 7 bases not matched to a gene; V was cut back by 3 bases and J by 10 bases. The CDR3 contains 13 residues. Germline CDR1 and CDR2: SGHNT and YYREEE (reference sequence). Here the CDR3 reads CASSWSGEGEQFF. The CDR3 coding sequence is TGTGCCAGCAGCTGGAGCGGGGAAGGAGAGCAGTTCTTC.

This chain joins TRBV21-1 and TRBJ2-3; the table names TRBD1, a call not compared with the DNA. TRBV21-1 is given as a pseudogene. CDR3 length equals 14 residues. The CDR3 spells CASSKGNRTDTQYF. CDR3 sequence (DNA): TGTGCCAGCAGTAAGGGGAATCGCACAGATACGCAGTATTTT.

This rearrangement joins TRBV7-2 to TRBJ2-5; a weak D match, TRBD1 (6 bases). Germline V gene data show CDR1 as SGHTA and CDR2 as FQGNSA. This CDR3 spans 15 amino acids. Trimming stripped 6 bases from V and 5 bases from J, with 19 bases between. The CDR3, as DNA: TGTGCCAGCAGTTTCAGACCGGACAGTCAGGAGACCCAGTACTTC. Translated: CASSFRPDSQETQYF. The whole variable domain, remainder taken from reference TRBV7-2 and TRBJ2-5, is GAGVSQSPSNKVTEKGKDVELRCDPISGHTALYWYRQSLGQGLEFLIYFQGNSAPDKSGLPSDRFSAERTGGSVSTLTIQRTQQEDSAVYLCASSFRPDSQETQYFGPGTRLLVL.

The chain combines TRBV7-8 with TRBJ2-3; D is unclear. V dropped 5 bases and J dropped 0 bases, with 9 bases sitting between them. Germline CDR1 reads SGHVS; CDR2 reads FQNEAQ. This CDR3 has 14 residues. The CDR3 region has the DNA TGTGCCAGCAGCAGGAGCGAGAGCACAGATACGCAGTATTTT. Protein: CASSRSESTDTQYF.

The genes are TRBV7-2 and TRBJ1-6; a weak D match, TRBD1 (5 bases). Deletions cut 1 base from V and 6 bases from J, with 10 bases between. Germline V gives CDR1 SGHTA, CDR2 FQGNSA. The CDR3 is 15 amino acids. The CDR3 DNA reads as TGTGCCAGCAGCTTAGACCCACAGGTTAATTCACCCCTCCACTTT. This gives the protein CASSLDPQVNSPLHF.

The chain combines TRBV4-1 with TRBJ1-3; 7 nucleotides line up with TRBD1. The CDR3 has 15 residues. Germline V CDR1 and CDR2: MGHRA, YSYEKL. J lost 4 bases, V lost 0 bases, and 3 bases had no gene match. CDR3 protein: CASSQDRGHGNTIYF. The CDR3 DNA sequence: TGCGCCAGCAGCCAAGATAGGGGGCACGGAAACACCATATATTTT.

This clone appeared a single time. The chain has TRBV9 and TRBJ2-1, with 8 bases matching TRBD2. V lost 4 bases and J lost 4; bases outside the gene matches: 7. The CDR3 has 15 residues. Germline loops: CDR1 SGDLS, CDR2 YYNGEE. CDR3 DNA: TGTGCCAGCAGCCCCCCGGCGGGGGGATACAATGAGCAGTTCTTC. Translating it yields CASSPPAGGYNEQFF.

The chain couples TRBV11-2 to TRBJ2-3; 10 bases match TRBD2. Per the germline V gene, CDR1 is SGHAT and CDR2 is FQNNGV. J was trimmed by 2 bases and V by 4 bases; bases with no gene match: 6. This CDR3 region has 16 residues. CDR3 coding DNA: TGTGCCAGCAGCTCCCTAGCGGGGGTGGTCACAGATACGCAGTATTTT. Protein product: CASSSLAGVVTDTQYF.